This TCR beta chain was profiled in a study of cytomegalovirus exposure and HLA in healthy donors. Study in general: The study placed 70% to 85% of its approximately 360 genotyped donors in the Caucasian-associated ancestry cluster. Whole-study findings and limits: Within the data, a cluster of highly shared sequence variants was likely a sequencing artifact. An analysis that was carried out later associated some 17,000 TCR beta sequences with HLA alleles at 0.05 false discovery rate. Cytomegalovirus-associated status was assigned to 164 TCR beta chains.

As for this clone: What it binds is not known.

Both 60 Vbeta primers and 13 Jbeta primers went into the PCR. The protocol was immunoSEQ multiplex PCR, while the TCRdb copy is restricted to in-frame clones and leaves out a portion. The repertoire holds fewer than 200,000 clones, with roughly four fifths as singletons. This CDR3 region has 15 residues. V was clipped by 1 base and J by 2 bases, with 10 bases between them. Germline V gives CDR1 SEHNR, CDR2 FQNEAQ (reference sequence). The material sequenced was PBMCs. The sequence derives from a female donor in good health and CMV-seronegative. The chain uses TRBV7-9 and TRBJ2-3, with a tentative D call TRBD2 (7 bases). The CDR3 protein is CASSLGRGHTDTQYF. The CDR3 nucleotides are TGTGCCAGCAGCTTAGGGCGGGGGCACACAGATACGCAGTATTTT.